These 26 T cell receptor beta chains were sequenced from one sample in a study of T-cell memory formation after mild COVID-19 (TCRdb year 2021). To prepare the library, 5' RACE was applied. The instrument was an Illumina NovaSeq 6000. The public reads were quality trimmed at Q25 with fastp and then assembled into clones with MiXCR by TCRdb, keeping productive beta chains. Rows with a matching CDR3 protein are joined into one entry that keeps the most common DNA and genes. The sample profile shows under 250,000 distinct CDR3 sequences; 27% of them were found once. The top ten constitute roughly 10% of the sample. The sample taken for sequencing was PBMCs or a T cell subset sorted from them (not recorded which). The receptors stem from an adult woman who had mild COVID-19 (a few samples of this study predate the infection). The sample titles of this study are shuffled in the database, so cell type and time point are left out; the donor was told from shared clones.

This clonotype has a handful of counts. The chain employs TRBV5-1 and TRBJ1-5; TRBD1 might be the D (5 bases). Germline V gene data show CDR1 as SGHRS and CDR2 as YFSETQ. This CDR3 region has 16 residues. V lost 1 base and J lost 2, with 13 bases in between. This CDR3 reads CASSLWGRDGNQPQHF. CDR3 nucleotide sequence: TGCGCCAGCAGCTTGTGGGGCAGGGACGGCAATCAGCCCCAGCATTTT.

Points on this clonotype: Given a much more abundant clone one base away, this may be a read error. The chain couples TRBV7-3 to TRBJ1-1; a weak D match, TRBD1 (6 bases). The CDR3 has 14 amino acids. Between the trimmed V and J ends, which lost 3 bases and 1 base, there was a span of 9 bases. The germline CDR1 and CDR2 sequences are SGHTA and FQGTGA. The DNA of the CDR3 is TGTGCCAGCAGCTTGGGACACGGGAACACTGAAGCTTTCTTT. Protein product: CASSLGHGNTEAFF.

The V gene is TRBV11-3, the J gene TRBJ2-2; the D gene is possibly TRBD1 (6 bases). In germline, CDR1 is SGHNT, CDR2 YENEEA. Trimming shortened V by 3 bases and J by 4 bases, and 18 bases separated the two germline ends. The CDR3 sequence is 17 residues long. The CDR3: CASSFGRTAAATGELFF. DNA of the CDR3: TGTGCCAGCAGCTTTGGGCGGACAGCTGCGGCCACCGGGGAGCTGTTTTTT.

The table lists this clonotype with many counts. V gene TRBV3-1 combines with J gene TRBJ2-7; D is undetermined. The CDR3 sequence is 13 residues long. V was trimmed by 1 base and J by 6 bases, leaving 10 bases between them. The V gene's germline CDR1 is LGHDT and CDR2 YNNKEL (reference sequence). The CDR3 nucleotides are TGTGCCAGCAGCCAAGCTAGTTTCGGCGAGCAGTACTTC. Translated: CASSQASFGEQYF.

CDR3 residues: CASSYSAGGSYEQYF. CDR3 nucleotides: TGTGCCAGCAGTTACTCGGCGGGGGGCTCCTACGAGCAGTACTTC. The chain has TRBV6-5 and TRBJ2-7; 8 positions agree with TRBD2. CDR1 MNHEY and CDR2 SVGAGI come from the germline V gene. J lost 0 bases, V lost 0 bases, and 1 base had no gene match. The CDR3 contains 15 residues.

There are a few counts of this clonotype. The J gene is TRBJ2-3, the V gene TRBV20-1; D is possibly TRBD2 (6 bases). Germline lookup yields CDR1 DFQATT and CDR2 SNEGSKA (reference sequence). The CDR3 loop spans 14 amino acids. The V end was cut by 1 base, the J end by 0 bases, with 8 bases between. CDR3 loop: CSARVGGSTDTQYF. The CDR3 nucleotides are TGCAGTGCTAGAGTTGGGGGGAGCACAGATACGCAGTATTTT.

This clonotype was observed a handful of times. CDR3 residues: CSARDRETQYF. CDR3 nucleotides: TGCAGTGCTAGAGATCGAGAGACCCAGTACTTC. The V and J genes are TRBV20-1 and TRBJ2-5; no clear D gene. The CDR3 contains 11 residues. The V end lost 0 bases, the J end lost 4 bases, and 3 bases lay between the germline ends. Germline V CDR1 and CDR2: DFQATT, SNEGSKA (reference sequence).

The chain joins TRBV6-5 to TRBJ2-7; D is perhaps TRBD1 (5 bases). The CDR3 is made up of 13 amino acids. The germline V and J ends were trimmed by 5 bases and 2 bases, with 10 bases remaining between them. Germline V lookup: CDR1 MNHEY, CDR2 SVGAGI. CDR3 nucleotides: TGTGCCAGCAGTGACCCAGGGACCTACGAGCAGTACTTC. The encoded protein is CASSDPGTYEQYF.

The V gene is TRBV4-1, the J gene TRBJ1-2, with TRBD1 identical over 8 bases. Germline CDR1 is MGHRA and CDR2 is YSYEKL. The V gene end was trimmed by 0 bases and the J gene end by 3 bases; junction bases not matched to a gene: 9. There are 17 residues in the CDR3. CDR3 in DNA: TGCGCCAGCAGCCAAGAAGCAGGGGGCTCCATCGACTATGGCTACACCTTC. Translating it yields CASSQEAGGSIDYGYTF.

This clonotype was picked up a small number of times. The chain employs TRBV7-9 and TRBJ2-1; TRBD1 agrees at 12 bases. In germline, CDR1 is SEHNR, CDR2 FQNEAQ (reference sequence). Germline trimming cut 10 bases from V and 3 bases from J; bases unmatched to any gene: 19. The CDR3 consists of 19 residues. The CDR3 region is CATLGGTGGRLAVYNEQFF. CDR3 in DNA: TGTGCCACCCTAGGCGGGACAGGGGGCCGACTAGCTGTCTACAATGAGCAGTTCTTC. Combining the CDR3 with reference TRBV7-9 and TRBJ2-1 gives the whole variable domain DTGVSQNPRHKITKRGQNVTFRCDPISEHNRLYWYRQTLGQGPEFLTYFQNEAQLEKSRLLSDRFSAERPKGSFSTLEIQRTEQGDSAMYLCATLGGTGGRLAVYNEQFFGPGTRLTVL.

This clonotype was counted between two and nine times. This chain joins TRBV5-4 and TRBJ1-2; a weak D match, TRBD1 (6 bases). Germline V CDR1 and CDR2: SGHNT, YYREEE (reference sequence). The V end lost 4 bases, the J end lost 0 bases, and 10 bases lay between the germline ends. There are 14 residues in the CDR3. The CDR3 DNA sequence: TGTGCCAGCAGCGGGGGCCCAGCTAACTATGGCTACACCTTC. Amino acid sequence: CASSGGPANYGYTF. The variable domain in full, completed from reference TRBV5-4 and TRBJ1-2, reads ETGVTQSPTHLIKTRGQQVTLRCSSQSGHNTVSWYQQALGQGPQFIFQYYREEENGRGNFPPRFSGLQFPNYSSELNVNALELDDSALYLCASSGGPANYGYTFGSGTRLTVV.

J is TRBJ2-7 and V is TRBV29-1; 9 bases are a match to TRBD1. The CDR3 runs 12 residues. Germline V lookup: CDR1 SQVTM, CDR2 ANQGSEA. V dropped 7 bases and J dropped 2; count of bases not matched to a gene: 3. CDR3 sequence: CSAGTGTYEQYF. CDR3 sequence (DNA): TGCAGCGCAGGGACAGGGACCTACGAGCAGTACTTC.

The V call is TRBV19, the J call TRBJ2-7; TRBD1 or TRBD2 may be the D gene (5 bases each). The CDR3 contains 15 residues. V was shortened by 5 bases and J by 0 bases, with 14 bases between the two germline ends. Per germline, CDR1 LNHDA and CDR2 SQIVND (reference sequence). CDR3 protein: CASSPARGSSYEQYF. DNA for the CDR3: TGTGCCAGTAGTCCTGCCCGGGGCAGCTCCTACGAGCAGTACTTC.

The gene calls are TRBV20-1 and TRBJ1-1; D unresolved. CDR3 length: 13 amino acids. Trimming stripped 0 bases from V and 4 bases from J, with 9 bases between. Looked up from germline, CDR1 is DFQATT and CDR2 is SNEGSKA (reference sequence). The CDR3 nucleotides read TGCAGTGCTAGAGACCCATTAACCACTGAAGCTTTCTTT. Its translation is CSARDPLTTEAFF.

This clonotype came up once. The DNA for the CDR3 is TGTGCCAGCAGTGTCACAGGGGGCGCGGGTGGCTACACCTTC. It yields the protein CASSVTGGAGGYTF. V usage is TRBV25-1 and J usage is TRBJ1-2, with 9 bases that match TRBD1. Trimming took 4 bases from V and 7 from J; bases not matched to a gene: 7. Germline-derived CDR1 and CDR2 are MGHDK and SYGVNS. The CDR3 runs to 14 residues.

The chain combines TRBV6-1 with TRBJ2-1; 9 bases align to TRBD2. Germline V CDR1 and CDR2: MNHNS, SASEGT. The CDR3 length is 13 residues. The V gene end was trimmed by 6 bases and the J gene end by 9 bases; junction bases not matched to a gene: 6. CDR3 in amino acids: CASRDSGGSEQFF. In DNA form, the CDR3 reads TGTGCCAGCAGGGATAGCGGGGGCAGTGAGCAGTTCTTC.

This clonotype occurred a few times. The chain recombines TRBV6-5 with TRBJ2-1; D is ambiguous. CDR3 length: 13 residues. Trimming removed 5 bases at V and 6 bases at J, with 11 bases between. Germline V gene sequence: CDR1 MNHEY, CDR2 SVGAGI. The DNA for the CDR3 is TGTGCCAGCAGTAGGGAAGTAGGCAATGAGCAGTTCTTC. It translates to CASSREVGNEQFF.

This clonotype was counted a few times. The DNA of the CDR3 is TGTGCCAGCAGGCAGCGGGAGAGTGAGCAGTTCTTC. This gives the protein CASRQRESEQFF. J is TRBJ2-1 and V is TRBV6-5, with TRBD2 matching 8 bases. This CDR3 is built from 12 residues. J lost 9 bases, V lost 6 bases, and 4 bases had no gene match. Germline V gene lookup returns CDR1 MNHEY and CDR2 SVGAGI.

A few counts support this clonotype. The chain employs TRBV20-1 and TRBJ2-3, with TRBD2 matching over 7 bases. The CDR3 has 14 amino acids. Trimming removed 5 bases from V and 2 bases from J; junction bases left unmatched: 7. Germline CDR1 is DFQATT and CDR2 is SNEGSKA (reference sequence). Written as DNA, the CDR3 is TGCAGTGCTTCGCGGGGGAAGAACACAGATACGCAGTATTTT. It yields the protein CSASRGKNTDTQYF.

This clonotype occurred a few times. This sequence joins TRBV30 and TRBJ1-1, with D possibly TRBD1 on 6 matching bases. Germline V lookup: CDR1 GTSNPN, CDR2 SVGIG (reference sequence). The CDR3 loop spans 13 amino acids. Between the trimmed V and J ends, which lost 4 bases and 10 bases, there was a span of 19 bases. As DNA, the CDR3 is TGTGCCTGGACTCCCGGGACGGGGGCTGGAGCTTTCTTT. It codes for CAWTPGTGAGAFF. The variable domain in full, with the rest retrieved from reference TRBV30 and TRBJ1-1, is SQTIHQWPATLVQPVGSPLSLECTVEGTSNPNLYWYRQAAGRGLQLLFYSVGIGQISSEVPQNLSASRPQDRQFILSSKKLLLSDSGFYLCAWTPGTGAGAFFGQGTRLTVV.

The chain couples TRBV2 to TRBJ1-5; D possibly corresponds to TRBD1 (6 bases). This CDR3 is built from 16 residues. Germline assignment: CDR1 SNHLY and CDR2 FYNNEI. The V and J ends lost 1 base and 7 bases respectively, with 17 bases between them. The CDR3 region has the DNA TGTGCCAGCAGTGAAGGGATTGTGGGGGGCCGGCAGCCCCAGCATTTT. Protein product: CASSEGIVGGRQPQHF.

The sample holds a few counts of this clonotype. The V call is TRBV27, the J call TRBJ2-1; D is perhaps TRBD1 (5 bases). Germline CDR1 MNHEY, CDR2 SMNVEV (reference sequence). V lost 6 bases and J lost 0, with 12 bases in between. The CDR3 is made up of 15 amino acids. The CDR3 protein is CASSPGLSSYNEQFF. As DNA, the CDR3 is TGTGCCAGCAGCCCAGGGCTGAGCTCCTACAATGAGCAGTTCTTC.

The gene calls are TRBV9 and TRBJ2-3; D tentatively reads TRBD1 or TRBD2 (5 bases each). The CDR3 length is 16 residues. Trimming left V 4 bases short and J 0 bases short, with 15 bases between. Germline V gives CDR1 SGDLS, CDR2 YYNGEE. The CDR3 protein is CASSHTGHSSTDTQYF. In DNA form, the CDR3 reads TGTGCCAGCAGCCATACGGGGCACTCTAGCACAGATACGCAGTATTTT.

In this sample, this clonotype turned up a few times. The chain employs TRBV4-1 and TRBJ1-1; no firm D call. Deletions cut 4 bases from V and 7 bases from J, with 19 bases between. This CDR3 comprises 15 residues. The germline CDR1 and CDR2 sequences are MGHRA and YSYEKL. CDR3 coding DNA: TGCGCCAGCAGCCGTGATAGAAACAGCCCCCTTGAAGCTTTCTTT. Translating gives CASSRDRNSPLEAFF.

This clonotype showed up just once. CDR3 in amino acids: CASSITGQGRKESRRFSYNEQFF. The DNA for the CDR3 is TGTGCCAGTAGTATAACGGGACAGGGACGTAAAGAATCGAGAAGGTTCTCCTACAATGAGCAGTTCTTC. The gene calls are TRBV19 and TRBJ2-1; 9 bases match TRBD1. Germline trimming cut 2 bases from V and 0 bases from J; bases unmatched to any gene: 23. CDR1 and CDR2 (germline): LNHDA, SQIVND (reference sequence). The CDR3 covers 23 residues.

The chain is built from TRBV10-3 and TRBJ2-7; no reliable D call. Per germline, CDR1 ENHRY and CDR2 SYGVKD. This CDR3 spans 14 amino acids. V was pared by 0 bases and J by 0 bases, with 6 bases between. The CDR3 is CAISESTVSYEQYF. The CDR3 DNA is TGTGCCATCAGTGAGTCAACGGTCTCCTACGAGCAGTACTTC.